Below, 21 T cell receptor beta chains from the same sample are listed, as sequenced in a study of T cell responses to AZD1222 COVID-19 vaccine (dated by TCRdb to 2020 to 2023). The sample's time point label is to be understood as: about 28 days (+/-7) after the second vaccine dose. Receptor libraries were prepared by the immunoSEQ multiplex PCR assay. The immuneACCESS repertoire file appears here via TCRdb, limited to in-frame rearrangements. These files lack a portion of the clones; in checked studies, under half of the deficit traces to unresolved V genes, and the cause of the others is not known. The sample data list about 180,000 clones, and around 88% of these were observed just once. The ten largest clones take up roughly 10% of the sample. Source: peripheral blood, taken 28 days after the second AZD1222 dose. All receptors come from an adult who received the AZD1222 COVID-19 vaccine.

This clone was seen once. The rearrangement joins TRBV5-6 to TRBJ1-2; maybe TRBD1 (5 bases). Trimming shortened V by 3 bases and J by 4 bases, and 19 bases separated the two germline ends. This CDR3 comprises 16 residues. CDR1 is SGHDT and CDR2 is YYEEEE in the germline V gene. The chain's CDR3 is CASSSPGVGGGYGYTF. The CDR3 DNA reads TGTGCCAGCAGCTCCCCGGGGGTCGGAGGTGGCTATGGCTACACCTTC.

The chain is built from TRBV7-2 and TRBJ2-3; D is uncertain. The CDR3 sequence is 15 residues long. Germline loops: CDR1 SGHTA, CDR2 FQGNSA. V was shortened by 4 bases and J by 4 bases, with 15 bases between the two germline ends. As DNA, the CDR3 is TGTGCCAGCAGCTCCGGGCCCTCGAAACCAGATACGCAGTATTTT. Translating it yields CASSSGPSKPDTQYF. Supplemented by reference TRBV7-2 and TRBJ2-3, the full variable domain reads GAGVSQSPSNKVTEKGKDVELRCDPISGHTALYWYRQSLGQGLEFLIYFQGNSAPDKSGLPSDRFSAERTGGSVSTLTIQRTQQEDSAVYLCASSSGPSKPDTQYFGPGTRLTVL.

This chain links TRBV6-1 with TRBJ2-3; no firm D call. This CDR3 comprises 15 residues. Trimming left V 2 bases short and J 1 base short, with 10 bases between. Germline values: CDR1 MNHNS, CDR2 SASEGT. The DNA of the CDR3 is TGTGCCAGCAGTGAAACCCAGCTAGGCACAGATACGCAGTATTTT. Its protein product is CASSETQLGTDTQYF.

The rearrangement uses TRBV3-1 (or the pseudogene TRBV3-2) and TRBJ2-1; D not certain. Germline CDR1 and CDR2: LGHDT and YNNKEL (reference sequence). The length of the CDR3 is 15 residues. V was trimmed by 6 bases and J by 2 bases, leaving 14 bases between them. The CDR3 here is CASSPPTSPYNEQFF. CDR3 nucleotide sequence: TGTGCCAGCAGTCCCCCTACCTCTCCCTACAATGAGCAGTTCTTC.

CDR3 DNA: TGTGCCAGTAGTAGATATCACAGGGGATTCTCCTACGAGCAGTACTTC. Its translation is CASSRYHRGFSYEQYF. The V call is TRBV19, the J call TRBJ2-7; TRBD1 agrees at 7 bases. The trim removed 4 bases at V and 0 bases at J, leaving 9 bases unmatched. Germline V gene sequence: CDR1 LNHDA, CDR2 SQIVND (reference sequence). The CDR3 has 16 residues.

This clone was found once. The chain combines TRBV28 with TRBJ2-1, with D possibly matching TRBD2 (7 bases). Germline V gene data show CDR1 as MDHEN and CDR2 as SYDVKM. The CDR3 has 14 amino acids. V was clipped by 7 bases and J by 4 bases, with 14 bases between them. CDR3 nucleotide sequence: TGTGCCAGCAAAGGGGGGGGGCCTTACAATGAGCAGTTCTTC. This sequence encodes CASKGGGPYNEQFF.

Here the CDR3 DNA reads TGTGCCAGCAGATCTGTAACGGGTGGGAATCAGCCCCAGCATTTT. Amino acid sequence: CASRSVTGGNQPQHF. The chain is built from TRBV6-5 and TRBJ1-5, with D unclear. CDR1 is MNHEY and CDR2 is SVGAGI in the germline V gene. This CDR3 is 15 amino acids long. V was shortened by 6 bases and J by 4 bases, with 16 bases between the two germline ends.

For the CDR3, the DNA is TGTGCCAGCAGCTTAATTAGCGGGGGGGATGAGCAGTTCTTC. Translating gives CASSLISGGDEQFF. This chain connects TRBV7-3 to TRBJ2-1; 11 bases line up with TRBD2. J gave up 8 bases and V 1 base, and 1 base lay outside the gene matches. The CDR3 is made up of 14 amino acids. Per the germline V gene, CDR1 is SGHTA and CDR2 is FQGTGA.

This clone came up a few times. The junction shows a germline mismatch at one end, possibly a read error. This chain connects TRBV7-3 to TRBJ1-2, with D unresolved. The CDR3 runs to 10 residues. The germline V gene encodes CDR1 SGHTA and CDR2 FQGTGA. The chain's CDR3 is CASTQTVGDF. The CDR3 coding sequence is TGTGCCAGCACACAGACCGTGGGCGACTTC.

The chain uses TRBV5-1 and TRBJ1-6; a weak D match, TRBD1 (5 bases). Trimming cost V 1 base and J 7 bases, with 9 bases left between them. From germline, CDR1 is SGHRS and CDR2 YFSETQ. The CDR3 sequence is 14 residues long. The CDR3 sequence: CASSLRGGNSPLHF. The CDR3 nucleotides are TGCGCCAGCAGCTTGAGGGGCGGCAATTCACCCCTCCACTTT. The variable domain in full, with the rest retrieved from reference TRBV5-1 and TRBJ1-6, is KAGVTQTPRYLIKTRGQQVTLSCSPISGHRSVSWYQQTPGQGLQFLFEYFSETQRNKGNFPGRFSGRQFSNSRSEMNVSTLELGDSALYLCASSLRGGNSPLHFGNGTRLTVT.

The V and J genes are TRBV7-2 and TRBJ1-5; D ambiguous. Germline CDR1 reads SGHTA; CDR2 reads FQGNSA. The germline V and J ends were trimmed by 3 bases and 0 bases, with 12 bases remaining between them. This CDR3 is built from 16 residues. CDR3 amino acids: CASSLASPYSNQPQHF. As DNA, the CDR3 is TGTGCCAGCAGCTTGGCCTCACCCTATAGCAATCAGCCCCAGCATTTT.

This rearrangement joins TRBV7-8 to TRBJ1-2; no clear D gene. The CDR3 is 12 residues long. V shed 1 base and J shed 10 bases, with 10 bases lying between them. Germline CDR1 and CDR2: SGHVS and FQNEAQ. The CDR3 DNA is TGTGCCAGCAGCTTAGGGCAGGTAGTCTACACCTTC. This sequence encodes CASSLGQVVYTF.

The CDR3 here is CASSPPSGGEGTDTQYF. The CDR3 coding sequence is TGTGCCAGCAGTCCCCCTAGCGGGGGGGAAGGTACAGATACGCAGTATTTT. The rearrangement uses TRBV6-6 and TRBJ2-3; 12 bases agree with TRBD2. Germline V gene data show CDR1 as MNHNY and CDR2 as SVGAGI (reference sequence). J lost 3 bases, V lost 5 bases, and 9 bases had no gene match. The CDR3 is 17 amino acids.

The J gene is TRBJ2-1, the V gene TRBV6-2 or TRBV6-3; 8 bases match TRBD2. CDR1 and CDR2 (germline): MNHEY, SVGEGT. The V and J ends lost 2 bases and 7 bases, in that order; junction bases with no gene match: 10. The CDR3 length is 16 residues. CDR3 nucleotide sequence: TGTGCCAGCAGTTACGATGGGCGGGGGGATGTAAATGAGCAGTTCTTC. Its translation: CASSYDGRGDVNEQFF.

CDR3 loop: CASSQSHRAFF. CDR3 DNA: TGTGCCAGCAGCCAAAGCCATAGGGCTTTCTTT. The chain couples TRBV3-1 (or the pseudogene TRBV3-2) to TRBJ1-1; D remains unclear. The V end lost 2 bases, the J end lost 11 bases, and 9 bases lay between the germline ends. There are 11 residues in the CDR3. Looked up from germline, CDR1 is LGHDT and CDR2 is YNNKEL (reference sequence).

The rearrangement links TRBV7-2 to TRBJ2-2; 9 positions match TRBD2. CDR3 length equals 16 residues. The V and J ends lost 1 base and 9 bases, in that order; junction bases with no gene match: 9. Looked up from germline, CDR1 is SGHTA and CDR2 is FQGNSA. The CDR3 region has the DNA TGTGCCAGCAGCTTAGAAGCGGGGGGCTCTGTACGGGAGCTGTTTTTT. It codes for CASSLEAGGSVRELFF.

The chain is built from TRBV5-1 and TRBJ2-7, with 10 bases fitting TRBD1. V lost 3 bases, J lost 7 bases, and 16 bases stayed unmatched. The V gene's germline CDR1 is SGHRS and CDR2 YFSETQ. The CDR3 is made up of 17 amino acids. The CDR3 DNA follows: TGCGCCAGCAGCTCTGGACAGGGGGACCCCCTTTCTTTGGAGCAGTACTTC. Protein: CASSSGQGDPLSLEQYF.

In its sample, this clone was seen a few times. The chain is built from TRBV30 and TRBJ2-7, with 8 bases fitting TRBD1. The germline CDR1 and CDR2 sequences are GTSNPN and SVGIG (reference sequence). J was trimmed by 0 bases and V by 3 bases; bases with no gene match: 7. This CDR3 is 15 amino acids long. CDR3 loop: CAWRGGTGVSYEQYF. As DNA, the CDR3 is TGTGCCTGGAGAGGTGGGACAGGAGTCTCCTACGAGCAGTACTTC.

The chain links TRBV11-2 to TRBJ1-1, with 8 positions matching TRBD1. V dropped 4 bases and J dropped 4; count of bases not matched to a gene: 14. Germline CDR1 SGHAT, CDR2 FQNNGV. The CDR3 sequence is 17 residues long. The CDR3: CASSSRRTGLTVTEAFF. The DNA for the CDR3 is TGTGCCAGCAGCTCCCGCCGGACAGGGCTGACAGTCACTGAAGCTTTCTTT.

The V call is TRBV30, the J call TRBJ1-2, with 7 bases aligning to TRBD1. The CDR3 length is 14 residues. With V trimmed by 5 bases and J by 3 bases, 9 bases remained unmatched. The germline CDR1 and CDR2 sequences are GTSNPN and SVGIG (reference sequence). CDR3 DNA: TGTGCCTGGGCCCCCCCAGGGGGTCACTATGGCTACACCTTC. As protein: CAWAPPGGHYGYTF.

The CDR3 here is CSVLKGPVNTEAFF. The CDR3 bases are TGCAGCGTTCTAAAGGGCCCCGTGAACACTGAAGCTTTCTTT. This chain connects TRBV29-1 to TRBJ1-1; D is uncertain. Trimming removed 5 bases from V and 0 bases from J, with 13 bases in between. CDR3 length: 14 residues. From germline, CDR1 is SQVTM and CDR2 ANQGSEA.